Sequencing of this T cell receptor beta chain was carried out in a study of glioma-infiltrating T cells after dendritic cell vaccination listed by TCRdb under 2016. A note on the overall study: The cohort comprised 15 glioblastoma patients from Phase I and II dendritic cell vaccination trials, 9 newly diagnosed and 6 with recurrent disease. Patients received autologous tumor lysate-pulsed dendritic cell vaccination between about 2003 and 2013. Patients received three intradermal dendritic cell vaccine injections at biweekly intervals in the arm below the axilla. Survival after dendritic cell vaccination was correlated with TCR sequencing metrics, such as TIL content and the overlap between tumor and blood repertoires. In glioblastoma patients vaccinated with dendritic cells, deep sequencing of TCR beta CDR3 regions served to measure the amount of tumor-infiltrating lymphocytes and to compare repertoires between tumor and blood. To make the vaccine, monocyte-derived dendritic cells were cultured for under eight days with IL-4 and GM-CSF and then pulsed overnight with autologous tumor lysate.

Study-wide conclusions, independent of this receptor: Longer time to progression and overall survival after dendritic cell vaccination were predicted by higher estimated pretreatment TIL content. The TCR overlap response model with three groups was called speculative and said to need prospective validation. TCR clonality showed no direct relationship with survival, which suggests that a diverse polyclonal response may be important. The cohort was small and heterogeneous, few patients had complete blood and tumor sets, and even fewer had initial-recurrent tumor pairs.

The immunoSEQ assay amplified TCRB CDR3 regions from around 2 micrograms of genomic DNA, or from all available DNA when less than that amount was available. Multiplex PCR used 60 forward primers for TCR V beta segments and 13 reverse primers for J beta segments. To estimate the number of reads per starting template, synthetic control templates were added to each sample at limiting dilution. The Illumina HiSeq System generated sequencing reads of 87 bp. On the authors' methods: PCR and sequencing errors were removed by merging closely related sequences with a nearest neighbor algorithm. TCR overlap was defined as the percentage of unique tumor TCR beta sequences that were also present in the same patient's peripheral blood. Here the immuneACCESS table is served through TCRdb, limited to in-frame sequences with V and J called. Missing clones are a known gap in these copies; in checked studies unresolved V genes cover under half, and the rest lacks a known reason. D and trimming were read from the DNA, whereas the V and J calls and clone size are those reported in that table. The sample table contains 30,000 to 40,000 clones; only one count was recorded for approximately 82% of them. 7.5% to 10% of the sample comes from the top ten.

With respect to this clone: Its cognate antigen has yet to be identified. There are no base qualities to consult, and no much larger clone falls within one base.

The germline V gene (reference sequence) sets CDR1 to MNHEY and CDR2 to SMNVEV. The CDR3 holds 15 amino acids from the cysteine to the phenylalanine. Of all the DNA, just the CDR3 is kept, 45 bases in frame from base 1. Ends trimmed: V by 4 bases, J by 8 bases; bases unmatched to a gene: 7. Patients were selected on the basis of adequate residual fresh-frozen tumor tissue and more than two years of available survival data. None of the glioblastoma patients carried an isocitrate dehydrogenase mutation, although molecular status otherwise varied. PBMC were collected before vaccination, two weeks after the third vaccination, and at tumor progression if tumor progression occurred. The Qiagen DNeasy Blood extraction Kit was used for extraction of genomic DNA.

The clonotype was recovered from a human donor with glioblastoma. The chain joins TRBV27 to TRBJ1-6, with 8 central nucleotides matching TRBD1. Sequenced here: blood, sampled before dendritic cell vaccination. The nucleotide sequence reads TGTGCCAGCAGTTGGTTAGGACAGGGCGATTCACCCCTCCACTTT. Translated, this gives CASSWLGQGDSPLHF.